This is a list of T cell receptor beta chains from one sample in a study of blood T cell repertoires in COVID-19. Here immunoSEQ multiplex PCR was the method, and the copy in TCRdb shows in-frame clones only, minus some. Of 80,000 or so clones detected, roughly 90% appear once; the ten largest clones hold approximately 9.1%. Sample: peripheral blood. The receptors come from a human donor in a cohort sampled during active COVID-19. CDR3s include the opening cysteine and the closing phenylalanine or tryptophan. D genes are given only for firm matches. Only some rows state a clone size, as once, few, many or a class for expanded clones.

>TRBV12-3/TRBV12-4|TRBJ1-3|TRBD1|.
CASNTGAGNTIYF
TGTGCCAGCAACACAGGGGCTGGAAACACCATATATTTT
>TRBV4-1|TRBJ2-4|TRBD1|.
CASSHLHRDRGWGIQYF
TGCGCCAGCAGCCACCTTCACCGGGACAGGGGATGGGGCATTCAGTACTTC
>TRBV13|TRBJ2-7|.|.
CASTLRGDGTYEQYF
TGTGCCAGCACCCTACGCGGGGATGGGACCTACGAGCAGTACTTC
>TRBV11-2|TRBJ2-3|.|.
CASSPSTDTQYF
TGTGCCAGCAGCCCGAGCACAGATACGCAGTATTTT
>TRBV28|TRBJ2-2|.|.
CASSVGLGANTGELFF
TGTGCCAGCTCCGTGGGGCTAGGGGCGAACACCGGGGAGCTGTTTTTT
>TRBV2|TRBJ2-1|.|.
CATTPRRLETNEQFF
TGTGCCACCACACCCCGTCGACTGGAGACCAATGAGCAGTTCTTC
>TRBV7-9|TRBJ2-5|TRBD1|.
CASSYTGDHQETQYF
TGTGCCAGCAGCTATACAGGGGACCACCAAGAGACCCAGTACTTC
>TRBV28|TRBJ2-2|.|once
CASVYSNTGELFF
TGTGCCAGCGTGTATTCGAACACCGGGGAGCTGTTTTTT
>TRBV6-1|TRBJ1-6|.|.
CASSEVSVPYTNSPLHF
TGTGCCAGCAGTGAAGTCAGCGTGCCCTACACTAATTCACCCCTCCACTTT
>TRBV12-5|TRBJ1-2|TRBD1|once
CASGPQGSHGYTF
TGTGCTAGTGGTCCACAGGGGTCCCATGGCTACACCTTC
>TRBV11-2|TRBJ1-6|TRBD1|.
CASSNRDRGPVYNSPLHF
TGTGCCAGCAGCAATAGGGACAGGGGCCCAGTCTATAATTCACCCCTCCACTTT
>TRBV28|TRBJ2-7|.|.
CASTLPTGEQYF
TGTGCCAGCACCCTGCCAACGGGCGAGCAGTACTTC
>TRBV10-3|TRBJ1-4|TRBD1|.
CAISDRQGDGEKLFF
TGTGCCATCAGTGATAGACAGGGCGACGGTGAAAAACTGTTTTTT
>TRBV6-5|TRBJ2-1|TRBD2|.
CASSSTGGGHNEQFF
TGTGCCAGCAGTTCGACCGGGGGGGGGCACAATGAGCAGTTCTTC
>TRBV29-1|TRBJ1-1|TRBD1|.
CSVDRGTEAFF
TGCAGCGTGGACAGGGGGACTGAAGCTTTCTTT
>TRBV2|TRBJ2-1|TRBD2|.
CASSGPHYGRAGVDEQFF
TGTGCCAGCAGCGGGCCCCACTACGGGAGAGCGGGGGTGGATGAGCAGTTCTTC
>TRBV5-1|TRBJ1-2|.|few
CASSLDRDYGYTF
TGCGCCAGCAGCTTGGACAGGGACTATGGCTACACCTTC
>TRBV7-2|TRBJ1-3|.|.
CASSLVADGNTIYF
TGTGCCAGCAGCTTAGTGGCAGATGGAAACACCATATATTTT
>TRBV5-1|TRBJ2-4|.|.
CASSLRDTSKNIQYF
TGCGCCAGCAGCTTGCGGGACACTTCGAAAAACATTCAGTACTTC
>TRBV5-4|TRBJ2-3|TRBD2|.
CASSGLLAGGDTQYF
TGTGCCAGCAGCGGACTACTAGCGGGGGGAGATACGCAGTATTTT
>TRBV11-3|TRBJ2-5|TRBD2|.
CASSPGLARGEQETQYF
TGTGCCAGCAGCCCCGGACTAGCGAGGGGTGAACAAGAGACCCAGTACTTC
>TRBV19|TRBJ2-7|.|once
CASSIRSGEITYEQYF
TGTGCCAGTAGTATTAGGTCGGGAGAGATCACCTACGAGCAGTACTTC
>TRBV2|TRBJ2-5|.|.
CASSEDRVPQETQYF
TGTGCCAGCAGTGAAGACAGGGTTCCGCAAGAGACCCAGTACTTC
>TRBV4-1|TRBJ1-1|TRBD1|.
CASRGDRGNTEAFF
TGCGCCAGCAGGGGGGACAGGGGAAACACTGAAGCTTTCTTT
>TRBV11-2|TRBJ1-1|.|.
CASSFNQENTEAFF
TGTGCCAGCAGCTTTAATCAGGAGAACACTGAAGCTTTCTTT
>TRBV19|TRBJ2-7|TRBD2|.
CASSMRGLALHEQYF
TGTGCCAGTAGTATGAGGGGACTAGCGCTTCACGAGCAGTACTTC
>TRBV7-2|TRBJ2-1|TRBD2|.
CASSLDVAGLSYNEQFF
TGTGCCAGCAGCTTAGATGTAGCGGGGCTCTCCTACAATGAGCAGTTCTTC
>TRBV11-1|TRBJ2-2|TRBD2|.
CASSLVRLAGGELFF
TGTGCCAGCAGCTTAGTCAGACTAGCGGGCGGGGAGCTGTTTTTT
>TRBV29-1|TRBJ2-3|.|few
CSVDGTPGADTQYF
TGCAGCGTTGACGGGACTCCCGGAGCAGATACGCAGTATTTT
>TRBV18|TRBJ2-4|TRBD2|.
CASSPPNSGDIAKNIQYF
TGTGCCAGCTCACCACCGAACAGCGGGGATATAGCCAAAAACATTCAGTACTTC
>TRBV7-9|TRBJ2-7|.|.
CASSASFSYEQYF
TGTGCCAGCAGCGCGTCCTTCTCCTACGAGCAGTACTTC
>TRBV5-1|TRBJ2-1|TRBD2|.
CASSLAPDLVAGTYNEQFF
TGCGCCAGCAGCTTGGCCCCTGACTTGGTAGCGGGGACCTACAATGAGCAGTTCTTC
>TRBV5-4|TRBJ2-5|TRBD2|.
CASSLVPTAGGETQYF
TGTGCCAGCAGCTTGGTCCCTACGGCGGGGGGGGAGACCCAGTACTTC
>TRBV24-1|TRBJ1-5|.|.
CATPGNRYINQPQHF
TGTGCCACCCCCGGGAACAGATACATCAATCAGCCCCAGCATTTT
>TRBV30|TRBJ2-7|TRBD1|.
CAWRFGQGETYEQYF
TGTGCCTGGAGGTTCGGACAGGGCGAGACCTACGAGCAGTACTTC
>TRBV7-3|TRBJ2-5|TRBD2|.
CASSQLAGSQETQYF
TGTGCCAGCAGCCAACTAGCGGGGAGTCAAGAGACCCAGTACTTC
>TRBV7-9|TRBJ2-1|TRBD1|.
CASSSDRAWWNEQFF
TGTGCCAGCAGCTCCGACAGGGCGTGGTGGAATGAGCAGTTCTTC
>TRBV12-3/TRBV12-4|TRBJ1-5|.|.
CASSNSNQPQHF
TGTGCCAGCAGCAATAGCAATCAGCCCCAGCATTTT
>TRBV5-6|TRBJ2-1|TRBD2|.
CASSLVSGRGQFF
TGTGCCAGCAGCTTGGTGTCAGGGAGGGGGCAGTTCTTC
>TRBV28|TRBJ1-2|.|once
CASSLGGSYGYTF
TGTGCCAGCAGTTTAGGGGGGAGCTATGGCTACACCTTC
>TRBV4-1|TRBJ1-2|.|.
CASRLPGGTLGYTF
TGCGCCAGCAGGCTCCCGGGGGGCACCCTAGGCTACACCTTC
>TRBV6-5|TRBJ1-2|.|.
CASSPGTPYGYTF
TGTGCCAGCAGTCCCGGGACACCCTATGGCTACACCTTC